These 19 T cell receptor beta chains share one sample of origin, sequenced in a study of T cell responses to AZD1222 COVID-19 vaccine. Assay: immunoSEQ multiplex PCR; the TCRdb copy retains only in-frame clones and omits some. The data contain approximately 150,000 clones, 85% to 90% of them singletons. The sample here was peripheral blood, taken 28 days after the second AZD1222 dose. Every receptor here comes from an adult who received the AZD1222 COVID-19 vaccine.

The V call is TRBV19, the J call TRBJ1-4, with D hard to call. Between the trimmed V and J ends, which lost 7 bases and 3 bases, there was a span of 9 bases. This CDR3 is 13 amino acids long. Germline loops: CDR1 LNHDA, CDR2 SQIVND (reference sequence). CDR3 coding DNA: TGTGCCAGTATACAAGAACCTAATGAAAAACTGTTTTTT. Translated: CASIQEPNEKLFF.

The genes are TRBV5-6 and TRBJ1-2; D might be TRBD1 (6 bases). This CDR3 is 15 amino acids long. Germline CDR1 and CDR2: SGHDT and YYEEEE. Deletions cut 2 bases from V and 0 bases from J, with 11 bases between. The CDR3 is CASSFEGVTNYGYTF. The CDR3 DNA reads TGTGCCAGCAGCTTTGAGGGGGTTACTAACTATGGCTACACCTTC.

V and J are TRBV15 and TRBJ1-4; D might be TRBD1 (5 bases). The V end lost 0 bases, the J end lost 4 bases, and 9 bases lay between the germline ends. Germline V gene data show CDR1 as LNHNV and CDR2 as YYDKDF (reference sequence). The length of the CDR3 is 15 residues. The CDR3 spells CATSRDRGINEKLFF. The CDR3 nucleotides read TGTGCCACCAGCAGAGATCGGGGGATTAATGAAAAACTGTTTTTT.

The chain has TRBV19 and TRBJ2-1, with 7 bases lining up with TRBD2. Per the germline V gene, CDR1 is LNHDA and CDR2 is SQIVND (reference sequence). V shed 3 bases, J shed 9 bases, and the junction held 11 bases outside the gene matches. CDR3 size: 15 residues. The CDR3 DNA reads as TGTGCCAGTAGTATGCTAGCGGCTCTAACTAGTGAGCAGTTCTTC. Translated: CASSMLAALTSEQFF.

The chain links TRBV28 to TRBJ1-1; D perhaps matches TRBD1 (6 bases). The V end lost 2 bases, the J end lost 5 bases, and 9 bases lay between the germline ends. There are 13 residues in the CDR3. Germline V gene data show CDR1 as MDHEN and CDR2 as SYDVKM. DNA for the CDR3: TGTGCCAGCAGTTTAATGGGGGCTACTGAAGCTTTCTTT. The encoded protein is CASSLMGATEAFF.

The chain uses TRBV19 and TRBJ2-1; TRBD1 aligns across 10 bases. The CDR3 is 16 residues long. Trimming took 3 bases from V and 0 from J; bases not matched to a gene: 2. Per germline, CDR1 LNHDA and CDR2 SQIVND (reference sequence). The CDR3 region is CASSMRQGASYNEQFF. The DNA for the CDR3 is TGTGCCAGTAGTATGAGACAGGGGGCCTCCTACAATGAGCAGTTCTTC. The full variable domain, with the rest looked up from reference TRBV19 and TRBJ2-1, is DGGITQSPKYLFRKEGQNVTLSCEQNLNHDAMYWYRQDPGQGLRLIYYSQIVNDFQKGDIAEGYSVSREKKESFPLTVTSAQKNPTAFYLCASSMRQGASYNEQFFGPGTRLTVL.

The V gene is TRBV6-5, the J gene TRBJ2-2, with 7 bases matching TRBD1. J was trimmed by 0 bases and V by 2 bases; bases with no gene match: 3. The CDR3 length is 16 residues. The germline V gene has CDR1 MNHEY and CDR2 SVGAGI. The CDR3 region is CASSYGGQTNTGELFF. CDR3 DNA sequence: TGTGCCAGCAGTTACGGGGGACAGACGAACACCGGGGAGCTGTTTTTT.

This clone has more than one count but fewer than ten. The chain carries TRBV5-1 and TRBJ1-1; perhaps TRBD1 as D (6 bases). Germline CDR1 and CDR2: SGHRS and YFSETQ. Trimming took 4 bases from V and 3 from J, leaving 13 bases between them. This CDR3 region has 14 residues. CDR3 loop: CASSPTGWDTEAFF. Written as DNA, the CDR3 is TGCGCCAGCAGCCCCACAGGGTGGGACACTGAAGCTTTCTTT.

Worth noting for this clone: At one end, the junction sequence differs from germline, possibly due to a read error. The genes are TRBV5-6 and TRBJ1-2, with TRBD1 matching over 7 bases. From germline, CDR1 is SGHDT and CDR2 YYEEEE. The CDR3 has 15 amino acids. This CDR3 reads CASNLETGIMGGYTF. The CDR3 DNA reads as TGTGCCAGCAACTTGGAGACAGGGATCATGGGTGGCTACACCTTC. Variable domain in full (rest from reference TRBV5-6 and TRBJ1-2): DAGVTQSPTHLIKTRGQQVTLRCSPKSGHDTVSWYQQALGQGPQFIFQYYEEEERQRGNFPDRFSGHQFPNYSSELNVNALLLGDSALYLCASNLETGIMGGYTFGSGTRLTVV.

V is TRBV3-1 (or the pseudogene TRBV3-2) and J is TRBJ1-4; D gene ambiguous. The V gene's germline CDR1 is LGHDT and CDR2 YNNKEL (reference sequence). This CDR3 has 14 amino acids. Trimming pared 0 bases from V and 11 bases from J, leaving 13 bases between. The CDR3 region is CASSQDRTRRKLFF. The CDR3 region has the DNA TGTGCCAGCAGCCAAGATCGTACAAGGCGGAAACTGTTTTTT.

This clone was seen a handful of times. The gene calls are TRBV7-8 and TRBJ2-7; 9 nucleotides line up with TRBD1. V lost 0 bases, J lost 4 bases, and 1 base stayed unmatched. The CDR3 is made up of 14 amino acids. The germline V gene has CDR1 SGHVS and CDR2 FQNEAQ. CDR3 in DNA: TGTGCCAGCAGCTTAGCGGGACAGGGATACGAGCAGTACGTC. Protein product: CASSLAGQGYEQYV.

V gene TRBV5-4 combines with J gene TRBJ1-6; TRBD1 might be the D (5 bases). V shed 0 bases and J shed 0 bases, with 7 bases lying between them. The CDR3 is made up of 16 amino acids. Germline lookup yields CDR1 SGHNT and CDR2 YYREEE (reference sequence). The CDR3 region has the DNA TGTGCCAGCAGCTTGGTTGGGGGCTCCTATAATTCACCCCTCCACTTT. Its translation is CASSLVGGSYNSPLHF. Full variable domain (remainder filled in from reference TRBV5-4 and TRBJ1-6): ETGVTQSPTHLIKTRGQQVTLRCSSQSGHNTVSWYQQALGQGPQFIFQYYREEENGRGNFPPRFSGLQFPNYSSELNVNALELDDSALYLCASSLVGGSYNSPLHFGNGTRLTVT.

The J gene is TRBJ2-5, the V gene TRBV20-1; D is tentatively TRBD1 or TRBD2 (6 bases each). Germline assignment: CDR1 DFQATT and CDR2 SNEGSKA (reference sequence). V was clipped by 3 bases and J by 5 bases, with 16 bases between them. The CDR3 is 14 residues long. In DNA, the CDR3 is TGCAGTGCTAGTATACGGGGGCGGGTTGAGACCCAGTACTTC. Its translation: CSASIRGRVETQYF.

CDR3 sequence reads: CSVYYNMNTEAFF. In DNA form, the CDR3 reads TGCAGCGTTTACTACAACATGAACACTGAAGCTTTCTTT. This chain links TRBV29-1 with TRBJ1-1; D gene unclear. This CDR3 is 13 amino acids long. Germline V gives CDR1 SQVTM, CDR2 ANQGSEA. V was pared by 5 bases and J by 0 bases, with 10 bases between.

As DNA, the CDR3 is TGTGCCAGTAGTATGCTAGGGTCTGGGGCCAACGTCCTGACTTTC. This codes for CASSMLGSGANVLTF. The genes are TRBV19 and TRBJ2-6; no definite D call. The CDR3 covers 15 residues. Germline lookup yields CDR1 LNHDA and CDR2 SQIVND (reference sequence). Trimming cost V 3 bases and J 1 base, with 7 bases left between them.

This clone was recorded only once. As DNA, the CDR3 is TGTGCCATCAGTGAGAGCGCCGGGACAGGGAGCGGCTACACCTTC. Translation: CAISESAGTGSGYTF. The chain is built from TRBV10-3 and TRBJ1-2, with TRBD1 matching over 9 bases. V lost 2 bases, J lost 8 bases, and 9 bases stayed unmatched. This CDR3 contains 15 residues. Germline V gene data show CDR1 as ENHRY and CDR2 as SYGVKD.

The chain recombines TRBV6-5 with TRBJ2-1; 7 bases line up with TRBD1. This CDR3 is built from 15 residues. Germline trimming cut 0 bases from V and 1 base from J; bases unmatched to any gene: 0. CDR1 is MNHEY, CDR2 SVGAGI, per germline. The CDR3 bases are TGTGCCAGCAGTTACTCGGGACAGTCCTACAATGAGCAGTTCTTC. The encoded protein is CASSYSGQSYNEQFF.

J is TRBJ2-6 and V is TRBV19, with TRBD1 as a possible D gene (6 bases). This CDR3 contains 17 residues. V lost 1 base, J lost 0 bases, and 10 bases lay in between. Germline CDR1 is LNHDA and CDR2 is SQIVND (reference sequence). The CDR3 loop is CASSIGQGTSGANVLTF. The DNA of the CDR3 is TGTGCCAGTAGTATAGGGCAGGGGACCTCTGGGGCCAACGTCCTGACTTTC.

V is TRBV5-1 and J is TRBJ1-1; D is ambiguous. CDR3 length: 13 amino acids. Deletions cut 5 bases from V and 2 bases from J, with 10 bases between. Germline lookup yields CDR1 SGHRS and CDR2 YFSETQ. In nucleotides, the CDR3 is TGCGCCAGCAGTAACCCACGTAACACTGAAGCTTTCTTT. Translation: CASSNPRNTEAFF. Together with reference TRBV5-1 and TRBJ1-1, the CDR3 gives the full variable domain: KAGVTQTPRYLIKTRGQQVTLSCSPISGHRSVSWYQQTPGQGLQFLFEYFSETQRNKGNFPGRFSGRQFSNSRSEMNVSTLELGDSALYLCASSNPRNTEAFFGQGTRLTVV.